The 14 T cell receptor beta chains below were found in one sample sequenced in a study of shared clonotypes between healthy human individuals. TCRdb's copy holds only in-frame clones and misses some; the assay was immunoSEQ multiplex PCR. The sample includes around 330,000 clones, roughly 70% seen only once; the top ten take over 9%. The sample comprised memory CD4+ T cells sorted from blood. The sample's subset: CD45RA-negative fraction. These receptors originate from a man between 25 and 39 years old in good health.

Details on this clone: A read error may account for a junction end that differs from germline. The genes are TRBV7-7 and TRBJ2-7, with 10 bases fitting TRBD1. Looked up from germline, CDR1 is SSHAT and CDR2 is FNYEAQ (reference sequence). The CDR3 is 13 residues long. The CDR3 protein is CASSLDRGHEQYF. The DNA of the CDR3 is TGTGCTAGCAGCTTAGACAGGGGGCATGAGCAGTACTTC.

The chain links TRBV7-8 to TRBJ2-3; 7 nucleotides align to TRBD1. In germline, CDR1 is SGHVS, CDR2 FQNEAQ. V shed 5 bases and J 13 bases; nucleotides not matched to a gene: 12. The CDR3 contains 13 residues. CDR3 protein: CASSLTDRQVEYF. CDR3 bases: TGTGCCAGCAGCCTCACGGACAGGCAGGTCGAGTATTTT. Full variable domain (rest looked up from reference TRBV7-8 and TRBJ2-3): GAGVSQSPRYKVAKRGQDVALRCDPISGHVSLFWYQQALGQGPEFLTYFQNEAQLDKSGLPSDRFFAERPEGSVSTLKIQRTQQEDSAVYLCASSLTDRQVEYFGPGTRLTVL.

This chain links TRBV4-2 with TRBJ2-7, with 9 bases identical to TRBD2. Trimming removed 4 bases from V and 2 bases from J; junction bases left unmatched: 6. Germline CDR1 LGHNA, CDR2 YNFKEQ. This CDR3 is 15 amino acids long. The CDR3 protein is CASSPASGNTYEQYF. The CDR3 nucleotides are TGTGCCAGCAGCCCGGCTAGCGGGAACACCTACGAGCAGTACTTC.

This clone was picked up a small number of times. The rearrangement uses TRBV11-2 and TRBJ1-5; no clear D. Trimming removed 1 base at V and 2 bases at J, with 9 bases between. The V gene's germline CDR1 is SGHAT and CDR2 FQNNGV. The length of the CDR3 is 15 residues. CDR3 loop: CASSLGAVGNQPQHF. The CDR3 DNA reads as TGTGCCAGCAGCTTAGGGGCTGTGGGCAATCAGCCCCAGCATTTT.

Points on this clone: The identical CDR3 is also encoded by other nucleotide sequences in the sample. The rearrangement links TRBV10-1 to TRBJ2-1, with D hard to call. Per the germline V gene, CDR1 is WNHNN and CDR2 is SYGVQD (reference sequence). The CDR3 extends over 16 amino acids. The ends were cut back, 2 bases at V and 0 bases at J, with 11 bases in the middle. The CDR3 loop reads CASSELVGSSYNEQFF. CDR3 coding DNA: TGCGCCAGCAGTGAGCTGGTGGGAAGCTCCTACAATGAGCAGTTCTTC.

The chain recombines TRBV6-1 with TRBJ2-6; perhaps TRBD2 as D (5 bases). Looked up from germline, CDR1 is MNHNS and CDR2 is SASEGT. The CDR3 contains 17 residues. Trimming shortened V by 2 bases and J by 5 bases, and 16 bases separated the two germline ends. Here the CDR3 DNA reads TGTGCCAGCAGTGAACAAGACTCGGGGATCTGGGCCAACGTCCTGACTTTC. As protein: CASSEQDSGIWANVLTF.

The chain uses TRBV4-2 and TRBJ1-3, with a weak D call TRBD1 (5 bases). The germline V gene encodes CDR1 LGHNA and CDR2 YNFKEQ. The V gene lost 0 bases and the J gene lost 2 bases, with 14 bases spanning the gap. The CDR3 runs to 17 residues. The CDR3 region is CASSQDLGTSPGNTIYF. The CDR3 bases are TGTGCCAGCAGCCAAGATCTCGGGACCTCCCCTGGAAACACCATATATTTT.

J is TRBJ1-5 and V is TRBV29-1; D not certain. The CDR3 extends over 13 amino acids. Per germline, CDR1 SQVTM and CDR2 ANQGSEA. The V end was cut by 4 bases, the J end by 3 bases, with 10 bases between. CDR3 region: CSVGADFNQPQHF. DNA of the CDR3: TGCAGCGTTGGTGCGGACTTCAATCAGCCCCAGCATTTT. Combining the CDR3 with reference TRBV29-1 and TRBJ1-5 gives the whole variable domain SAVISQKPSRDICQRGTSLTIQCQVDSQVTMMFWYRQQPGQSLTLIATANQGSEATYESGFVIDKFPISRPNLTFSTLTVSNMSPEDSSIYLCSVGADFNQPQHFGDGTRLSIL.

Ten or more counts support this clone. The chain couples TRBV7-9 to TRBJ2-3, with D perhaps matching TRBD2 (5 bases). Trimming took 5 bases from V and 2 from J, leaving 14 bases between them. CDR3 length equals 15 residues. Germline V gene data show CDR1 as SEHNR and CDR2 as FQNEAQ (reference sequence). This chain's CDR3 is CASSLRLASTDTQYF. The CDR3 region has the DNA TGTGCCAGCAGCCTCCGGCTAGCATCCACAGATACGCAGTATTTT. The full variable domain, with the rest looked up from reference TRBV7-9 and TRBJ2-3, is DTGVSQNPRHKITKRGQNVTFRCDPISEHNRLYWYRQTLGQGPEFLTYFQNEAQLEKSRLLSDRFSAERPKGSFSTLEIQRTEQGDSAMYLCASSLRLASTDTQYFGPGTRLTVL.

This chain joins TRBV4-1 and TRBJ2-2, with 9 bases lining up with TRBD2. CDR1 is MGHRA and CDR2 is YSYEKL in the germline V gene. V dropped 5 bases and J dropped 1; count of bases not matched to a gene: 2. The CDR3 is made up of 15 amino acids. CDR3 in amino acids: CASSSTSGNTGELFF. DNA for the CDR3: TGCGCCAGCAGCTCGACTAGCGGGAACACCGGGGAGCTGTTTTTT.

A remark on this clone: The junction departs from the called germline gene at one end, perhaps through a read error. J is TRBJ2-1 and V is TRBV5-8; the match to TRBD2 covers 9 bases. Germline CDR1 is SGHTS and CDR2 is YDEGEE. The length of the CDR3 is 15 residues. The CDR3 region is CASSPGPGLALGGIF. In DNA, the CDR3 is TGTGCCAGCAGCCCGGGCCCGGGACTAGCCCTCGGAGGGATCTTC.

This clone was seen a few times. The CDR3 sequence is CASSVVVQGEAFF. CDR3 coding DNA: TGTGCCAGCAGCGTCGTGGTTCAGGGAGAAGCTTTCTTT. The V and J genes are TRBV9 and TRBJ1-1; D may be TRBD1 (5 bases). The length of the CDR3 is 13 residues. Germline V gene sequence: CDR1 SGDLS, CDR2 YYNGEE. Trimming shortened V by 2 bases and J by 8 bases, and 13 bases separated the two germline ends.

The J gene is TRBJ1-3, the V gene TRBV28, with 7 bases identical to TRBD1. J gave up 0 bases and V 10 bases, and 6 bases lay outside the gene matches. The CDR3 is made up of 14 amino acids. CDR1 MDHEN and CDR2 SYDVKM come from the germline V gene. The CDR3 is CATTRDSSGNTIYF. The CDR3 DNA sequence: TGTGCCACCACCCGGGACAGCTCTGGAAACACCATATATTTT.

The gene calls are TRBV27 and TRBJ2-2, with TRBD2 matching 15 bases. Germline CDR1 reads MNHEY; CDR2 reads SMNVEV (reference sequence). The trim removed 3 bases at V and 9 bases at J, leaving 5 bases unmatched. CDR3 length: 16 residues. CDR3 sequence (DNA): TGTGCCAGCAGTTTGGGACTAGCGGGAGGTAACCGGGAGCTGTTTTTT. Translated, it gives CASSLGLAGGNRELFF.